Listed below are T cell receptor beta chains from one sample, sequenced in a study of T cells in Graves' hyperthyroidism and ophthalmopathy. TCRdb reanalysed the multiplex PCR reads using MiXCR and keeps one entry per CDR3 protein. The table has about 380,000 distinct CDR3 sequences, around 13% seen once. Material: blood. The receptors originated from a woman aged 55-69 years with Graves' hyperthyroidism. Each CDR3 is given with its conserved first and last residue. D genes are given only for firm matches. Only part of the rows carry a size: once, few, many, or a class if the clone is expanded.

size,J,D,V,CDR3,DNA
few,TRBJ2-1,-,TRBV18,CASSPPQQLEQFF,TGTGCCAGCTCACCACCGCAGCAGCTTGAGCAGTTCTTC
few,TRBJ1-2,TRBD1,TRBV30,CAWSRMVLDRGYGYTF,TGTGCCTGGAGTCGCATGGTCCTAGACAGGGGCTATGGCTACACCTTC
many,TRBJ2-1,-,TRBV10-3,CATWGFGLNEQFF,TGTGCCACCTGGGGGTTTGGACTGAATGAGCAGTTCTTC
many,TRBJ2-1,TRBD2,TRBV29-1,CSVEDLGGGRSNNEQFF,TGCAGCGTTGAAGATCTTGGGGGCGGGAGGTCAAACAATGAGCAGTTCTTC
-,TRBJ2-1,TRBD2,TRBV9,CASSVTRGGSYNEQFF,TGTGCCAGCAGCGTGACCCGGGGGGGGTCGTACAATGAGCAGTTCTTC
-,TRBJ2-1,TRBD2,TRBV2,CASKGRGAYNEQFF,TGTGCCAGCAAGGGGCGGGGGGCCTACAATGAGCAGTTCTTC
many,TRBJ2-4,-,TRBV18,CASSPLNSAKNIQYF,TGTGCCAGCTCACCCCTCAACAGTGCCAAAAACATTCAGTACTTC
-,TRBJ2-2,TRBD1,TRBV4-1,CASSQKQGDTGELFF,TGCGCCAGCAGCCAAAAACAGGGGGACACCGGGGAGCTGTTTTTT
many,TRBJ2-1,TRBD2,TRBV5-1,CASSLVLAGVEQFF,TGCGCCAGCAGCTTGGTGTTAGCGGGAGTTGAGCAGTTCTTC
-,TRBJ1-2,TRBD1,TRBV7-9,CASSGGGQSYGYTF,TGTGCCAGCAGCGGCGGGGGACAGAGCTATGGCTACACCTTC
many,TRBJ1-4,TRBD1,TRBV7-3,CASSPRQGGKLFF,TGTGCCAGCAGCCCTCGACAGGGTGGAAAACTGTTTTTT
-,TRBJ2-5,-,TRBV6-1,CASSYGPPVRETQYF,TGTGCCAGCAGTTATGGACCTCCCGTGCGAGAGACCCAGTACTTC
many,TRBJ2-3,-,TRBV20-1,CSAEELKDTQYF,TGCAGTGCTGAAGAGTTAAAGGATACGCAGTATTTT
many,TRBJ2-7,-,TRBV11-2,CASSLVIGGYEQYF,TGTGCCAGCAGCTTAGTTATAGGGGGCTACGAGCAGTACTTC
many,TRBJ2-3,TRBD2,TRBV28,CASSLSFMKLAGATDTQYF,TGTGCCAGCAGTTTATCTTTTATGAAACTAGCGGGAGCCACAGATACGCAGTATTTT
few,TRBJ1-1,-,TRBV20-1,CSASVGGSTEVFF,TGCAGTGCTAGCGTTGGGGGCAGCACTGAAGTTTTCTTT
few,TRBJ2-1,-,TRBV11-2,CASSSSQGTYNEQFF,TGTGCCAGCAGCTCCTCGCAGGGGACCTACAATGAGCAGTTCTTC
-,TRBJ1-4,-,TRBV7-9,CASSPGWSWEKLFF,TGTGCCAGCAGCCCCGGGTGGAGCTGGGAAAAACTGTTTTTT
few,TRBJ1-4,TRBD1,TRBV19,CASGGTGGTEKLFF,TGTGCCAGCGGGGGGACAGGGGGCACTGAAAAACTGTTTTTT
-,TRBJ2-5,TRBD1,TRBV28,CASVQGAFETQYF,TGTGCCTCGGTTCAGGGGGCTTTTGAGACCCAGTACTTC
many,TRBJ1-2,-,TRBV7-2,CASRNPPSSDYTF,TGTGCCAGCAGGAATCCTCCGTCTTCTGACTACACCTTC
-,TRBJ1-2,TRBD1,TRBV5-1,CAAATWTGLHYGYTF,TGCGCAGCAGCTACCTGGACAGGCCTTCACTATGGCTACACCTTC
few,TRBJ2-2,TRBD2,TRBV4-2,CASSQAGAGVDTGELFF,TGTGCCAGCAGCCAAGCTGGCGCGGGAGTTGACACCGGGGAGCTGTTTTTT
many,TRBJ2-4,-,TRBV7-9,CASSIGPYLENIQYF,TGTGCCAGCAGCATCGGGCCCTACCTCGAAAACATTCAGTACTTC
many,TRBJ1-1,-,TRBV5-1,CASSLDTGNTEAFF,TGCGCCAGCAGCTTGGATACAGGGAACACTGAAGCTTTCTTT